The text below deals with one TCR beta chain. The antigen it binds to is not known. One base away there is no much larger clone; base qualities are not given. The data belong to a study of post-analysis software for immune sequencing data (dated by TCRdb to between 2014 and 2017). Notes on the research overall: Recorded disease courses included relapsing-remitting, secondary progressive and progressive-relapsing multiple sclerosis, with some patients lacking subtype annotation. Patient repertoires were compared against 11 to 12 previously published healthy control repertoires from donors aged 6 to 25 years. A subset of samples was prepared in parallel using single-end sample barcoding, then pooled and co-amplified after Illumina adapter ligation. Points the paper makes about the study in general: The multiple sclerosis patient group was slightly younger than the control group. When samples were clustered directly using the F measure, samples prepared in the same batch co-clustered strongly, which prompted a batch-effect correction. Multiple sclerosis patients had significantly lower normalized Chao1 diversity than controls, a result that suggests substantial peripheral T-cell clonal expansion. Significantly higher frequencies in patients than in controls were found for roughly 5 TRBV segments, including TRBV5-6, TRBV5-1 and TRBV20-1.

The method behind the library was PCR. The sequencer listed for this sample is Illumina HiSeq 2500. To reduce PCR and sequencing biases, unique molecular identifiers were incorporated into the TCR beta cDNA libraries. Approximately 500,000 cDNA molecules were obtained per 1 to 10 million input T cells, so each molecule approximated one T cell. Patient libraries were prepared and sequenced with the same protocol used for the earlier healthy control dataset. Within a given batch, samples were prepared together, multiplexed and sequenced on the same HiSeq lane. The authors' analysis ran thus. MIGEC handled the raw barcoded reads, throwing out single-read molecular identifier groups before consensus assembly and CDR3 extraction. Clonotype tables were post-analysed with VDJtools, normalizing diversity by down-sampling all datasets to the smallest sample size. In repertoire overlap clustering, CDR3 amino acid sequences, but not nucleotide sequences, were matched to correct batch-related cross-sample contamination. The public reads were run again by TCRdb, first through fastp at Q25 and then through MiXCR, and only productive beta chains were kept. Merged by CDR3 protein, the rows form single entries marked with the most common genes and DNA. The V and J calls and clone size are TCRdb's, not the authors'. This sample has around 190,000 distinct CDR3 sequences in its table, and approximately 28% of those were observed once. The top ten constitute roughly 3.5% of the sample.

V and J are truncated by 5 bases and 3 bases respectively, leaving an intervening sequence of 11 bases. The CDR3 runs 14 amino acids, cysteine and phenylalanine included. Just the 42-base CDR3 DNA is kept, in frame starting at base 1. To demonstrate the VDJtools post-analysis software, the study profiled TCR beta repertoires from the peripheral blood of 10 to 15 young patients with multiple sclerosis. The patients with multiple sclerosis were children and adolescents between about 6 and 17 years of age. The receptor was derived from a girl aged 2 to 17 with multiple sclerosis. What was sequenced was blood. The sequence links TRBV12-3 or TRBV12-4 to TRBJ1-5, with a tentative D gene TRBD1 over 5 matching bases. The CDR3 reads CASSPGSYNQPQHF. DNA sequence: TGTGCCAGCAGTCCAGGGTCCTACAATCAGCCCCAGCATTTT.